This is a list of T cell receptor beta chains from one sample in a study of blood T cell repertoires in COVID-19. The protocol was immunoSEQ multiplex PCR, while the TCRdb copy is restricted to in-frame clones and leaves out a portion. The data show about 120,000 clones, 87% seen once. The source material was peripheral blood. The receptor set was obtained from a woman aged 65 to 85 with acute or convalescent COVID-19. CDR3s include the opening cysteine and the closing phenylalanine or tryptophan.

v_gene	j_gene	CDR3aa
TRBV11-2	TRBJ1-1	CASSSRDRGQDTEAFF
TRBV5-4	TRBJ2-2	CASSSGTEGPTGELFF
TRBV6-6	TRBJ2-1	CATKGVGPNEQFF
TRBV5-1	TRBJ1-6	CASSLGRTYNSPLHF
TRBV27	TRBJ2-7	CASRDRVHEQYF
TRBV6-5	TRBJ1-5	CASSYWQGTNQPQHF
TRBV5-1	TRBJ2-5	CASSLDDRAQAETQYF
TRBV7-3	TRBJ1-2	CASSLQSDGGVDGYTF
TRBV19	TRBJ2-5	CASALAGAQETQYF
TRBV11-3	TRBJ2-3	CASSRARGTAYTDTQYF
TRBV4-2	TRBJ2-2	CASSQDHQSSAGELFF
TRBV11-2	TRBJ1-2	CASSIDRAAYGYTF
TRBV28	TRBJ2-7	CASSPGQGASYEQYF
TRBV5-1	TRBJ1-5	CASSDGQTNQPQHF
TRBV7-9	TRBJ1-2	CASSFRDRGYGYTF
TRBV2	TRBJ2-5	CASKDWSPETQYF
TRBV11-3	TRBJ2-7	CASSLAPGTSYEQYF
TRBV30	TRBJ2-4	CAWSMGQGNIQYF
TRBV28	TRBJ2-5	CASRRQGIQETQYF
TRBV28	TRBJ1-1	CASRGGYTEAFF
TRBV5-1	TRBJ1-5	CASSLGGQGAQPQHF
TRBV13	TRBJ2-1	CASSSGQDYNEQFF
TRBV18	TRBJ1-5	CASSELTGEEQPQHF
TRBV7-3	TRBJ1-5	CASSLTTPGTDSNQPQHF
TRBV29-1	TRBJ1-2	CSVSLTGVGYTF
TRBV13	TRBJ2-3	CASSQWGLPSTDTQYF
TRBV19	TRBJ2-4	CAPRGAAKNIQYF
TRBV4-2	TRBJ1-5	CASSQGGGANQPQHF
TRBV5-1	TRBJ1-5	CASSLGTGYGNQPQHF
TRBV7-9	TRBJ1-2	CASIKAEQAPGYTF
TRBV6-1	TRBJ2-7	CASSAPDRGARYEQYF
TRBV24-1	TRBJ2-2	CATSDPPGQGDNTGELFF
TRBV5-1	TRBJ2-6	CASSFGGLGANVLTF
TRBV13	TRBJ1-6	CASSLGDRGGSPLHF
TRBV30	TRBJ2-5	CAWSVEGSTQYF
TRBV7-9	TRBJ2-2	CASSVPGQLGELFF
TRBV5-4	TRBJ2-5	CASSPGQGQETQYF
TRBV2	TRBJ2-7	CASREGMGEQYF
TRBV30	TRBJ1-5	CAWSGKGNQPQHF
TRBV27	TRBJ1-6	CASSLSVPGQSSYNSPLHF
TRBV12-3/TRBV12-4	TRBJ1-1	CASFQGTEAFF
TRBV6-1	TRBJ2-7	CASSEAPDSRYEQYF
TRBV29-1	TRBJ1-2	CSVSGFGNYGYTF
TRBV14	TRBJ1-6	CASSQRSSYNSPLHF
TRBV2	TRBJ1-6	CASSEQGINSPLHF
TRBV25-1	TRBJ1-4	CASSRDRGYEKLFF
TRBV5-1	TRBJ2-7	CASSTGQGARGEQYF
TRBV28	TRBJ1-3	CASSPGQGNTIYF
TRBV11-2	TRBJ2-2	CASSLARGQMELFF